This TCR beta chain is drawn from a study of PD-L1 blockade in urothelial cancer. Overall study context: Most patients, about nine tenths of the roughly 29, were males with bladder-origin cancer. Analyses used blood from 3 weeks (second dose) and 6 weeks after treatment start.

Time point meaning: pretreatment peripheral blood. TCRdb's table, derived via immunoSEQ multiplex PCR, lists solely in-frame clones and lacks some. Here the sample spans 65,000 to 90,000 clones, 84% being singletons. Study-wide results and caveats: Where pretreatment blood TCR clonality fell below the median, better survival was predicted.

With regard to this clone: The antigen is not known.

This sample comprised PBMCs, obtained around atezolizumab (anti-PD-L1) treatment. The clonotype was recovered from an older woman with urothelial cancer.

The CDR3 loop is CASSQANMGGLGEQYF. Written as DNA, the CDR3 is TGCGCCAGCAGCCAAGCTAATATGGGAGGTCTGGGCGAGCAGTACTTC. This chain connects TRBV4-1 to TRBJ2-7, with a weak D call TRBD2 (6 bases). The CDR3 sequence is 16 residues long. V lost 1 base and J lost 6, with 19 bases in between. Germline-derived CDR1 and CDR2 are MGHRA and YSYEKL.